The 26 T cell receptor beta chains given below trace back to one sample, sequenced in a study of T cells after posttransplantation cyclophosphamide. Clones were read by immunoSEQ multiplex PCR, and TCRdb kept only the in-frame ones, dropping some. This table holds more than 20,000 clones, about 83% found once. Sequencing was carried out using PBMCs. All receptors derive from a woman in her fifties or sixties with a blood cancer, CMV-positive, and with a related stem cell donor.

The chain is built from TRBV5-8 and TRBJ2-1, with D possibly TRBD1 on 5 matching bases. This CDR3 is 13 amino acids long. Looked up from germline, CDR1 is SGHTS and CDR2 is YDEGEE. The germline V and J ends were trimmed by 3 bases and 7 bases, with 11 bases remaining between them. This CDR3 reads CASSSWQGNEQFF. CDR3 DNA: TGTGCCAGCAGCTCCTGGCAGGGAAATGAGCAGTTCTTC. Full variable domain (missing parts from reference TRBV5-8 and TRBJ2-1): EAGVTQSPTHLIKTRGQQATLRCSPISGHTSVYWYQQALGLGLQFLLWYDEGEERNRGNFPPRFSGRQFPNYSSELNVNALELEDSALYLCASSSWQGNEQFFGPGTRLTVL.

V gene TRBV7-2 combines with J gene TRBJ2-1; D uncertain. CDR1 is SGHTA, CDR2 FQGNSA, per germline. There are 13 residues in the CDR3. V lost 5 bases to trimming and J lost 7 bases, with 12 bases between them. The CDR3 coding sequence is TGTGCCAGCAGCCCCCGGGTTGGGAATGAGCAGTTCTTC. Protein sequence: CASSPRVGNEQFF.

V and J are TRBV5-1 and TRBJ2-7, with 12 bases aligning to TRBD2. This CDR3 has 15 residues. CDR1 SGHRS and CDR2 YFSETQ come from the germline V gene. V lost 4 bases, J lost 1 base, and 3 bases stayed unmatched. The CDR3 DNA follows: TGCGCCAGCAGCCCAACTAGCGGGAGGTCCTACGAGCAGTACTTC. As protein: CASSPTSGRSYEQYF.

V and J are TRBV5-8 and TRBJ2-5; weak D call: TRBD1 (6 bases). The germline V gene has CDR1 SGHTS and CDR2 YDEGEE. Trimming took 9 bases from V and 5 from J, leaving 14 bases between them. There are 12 residues in the CDR3. The CDR3 DNA sequence: TGTGCCACCCTACCCAGGGGTGAGACCCAGTACTTC. This translates into CATLPRGETQYF.

This chain uses TRBV12-5 with TRBJ1-1; 7 bases are shared with TRBD1. This CDR3 has 14 amino acids. J gave up 4 bases and V 5 bases, and 7 bases lay outside the gene matches. Germline V lookup: CDR1 LGHNT, CDR2 FRNRAP. The CDR3 protein is CASGLQGLVTEAFF. The CDR3 coding sequence is TGTGCTAGTGGTCTACAGGGGCTGGTCACTGAAGCTTTCTTT.

Here the CDR3 reads CASSVGGLDGEQFF. The CDR3 nucleotides are TGTGCCAGCAGCGTGGGAGGGCTAGACGGTGAGCAGTTCTTC. The chain links TRBV7-3 to TRBJ2-1; the match to TRBD2 covers 7 bases. The CDR3 runs to 14 residues. CDR1 is SGHTA, CDR2 FQGTGA, per germline. V lost 5 bases to trimming and J lost 9 bases; unmatched junction nucleotides: 10.

The genes are TRBV7-2 and TRBJ2-1; TRBD2 aligns across 10 bases. Trimming took 5 bases from V and 5 from J; bases not matched to a gene: 6. This CDR3 is built from 15 residues. In germline, CDR1 is SGHTA, CDR2 FQGNSA. CDR3 region: CASSPRTSGNNEQFF. As DNA, the CDR3 is TGTGCCAGCAGCCCACGGACTAGCGGAAACAATGAGCAGTTCTTC.

This chain joins TRBV9 and TRBJ2-7; tentative D call: TRBD2 (5 bases). CDR1 SGDLS and CDR2 YYNGEE come from the germline V gene. Deletions cut 0 bases from V and 4 bases from J, with 17 bases between. There are 16 residues in the CDR3. The CDR3 spells CASSVGGLAGFYEQYF. CDR3 DNA: TGTGCCAGCAGCGTAGGGGGTCTAGCCGGATTTTACGAGCAGTACTTC. The variable domain in full, completed from reference TRBV9 and TRBJ2-7, reads DSGVTQTPKHLITATGQRVTLRCSPRSGDLSVYWYQQSLDQGLQFLIQYYNGEERAKGNILERFSAQQFPDLHSELNLSSLELGDSALYFCASSVGGLAGFYEQYFGPGTRLTVT.

This clone was picked up one time. This chain links TRBV4-1 with TRBJ2-2, with TRBD1 matching over 7 bases. The V gene's germline CDR1 is MGHRA and CDR2 YSYEKL. This CDR3 region has 16 residues. Losses at the gene ends were 4 bases for V and 0 bases for J; bases not matched to a gene: 5. CDR3 protein: CASSPPGTANTGELFF. CDR3 nucleotide sequence: TGCGCCAGCAGCCCTCCCGGGACAGCGAACACCGGGGAGCTGTTTTTT.

The chain combines TRBV18 with TRBJ1-1; D not resolved. CDR3 length: 13 amino acids. The germline V gene encodes CDR1 KGHSH and CDR2 LQKENI. V dropped 4 bases and J dropped 0 bases, with 6 bases sitting between them. The CDR3 is CASSRAMNTEAFF. The CDR3 DNA is TGTGCCAGCTCACGGGCTATGAACACTGAAGCTTTCTTT.

The gene calls are TRBV27 and TRBJ1-2, with 8 bases matching TRBD1. Germline CDR1 and CDR2: MNHEY and SMNVEV (reference sequence). J gave up 7 bases and V 4 bases, and 14 bases lay outside the gene matches. This CDR3 comprises 16 residues. CDR3 in amino acids: CASSSHDRGVFGGYTF. CDR3 in DNA: TGTGCCAGCAGTTCCCACGACAGGGGAGTGTTTGGTGGCTACACCTTC.

CDR3 region: CASSLEPGGNEQFF. The CDR3, as DNA: TGTGCCAGCAGCTTAGAGCCAGGGGGCAATGAGCAGTTCTTC. This sequence joins TRBV11-2 and TRBJ2-1; 7 bases map to TRBD1. Germline lookup yields CDR1 SGHAT and CDR2 FQNNGV. With 0 bases clipped from V and 6 bases from J, the junction kept 2 bases outside the gene matches. The CDR3 is made up of 14 amino acids.

V and J are TRBV2 and TRBJ2-5; 12 bases align to TRBD2. Germline V gene lookup returns CDR1 SNHLY and CDR2 FYNNEI. The CDR3 covers 14 residues. Trimming cost V 7 bases and J 4 bases; bases outside gene matches: 4. The CDR3 DNA is TGTGCCAGCACCGCACTAGCGGGAGGAGAGACCCAGTACTTC. It codes for CASTALAGGETQYF.

The chain links TRBV18 to TRBJ2-3; a weak D match, TRBD2 (6 bases). The CDR3 covers 15 residues. Trimming took 7 bases from V and 0 from J, leaving 14 bases between them. CDR1 KGHSH and CDR2 LQKENI come from the germline V gene. Here the CDR3 DNA reads TGTGCCAGCTGCAAACGGACTATGAGCACAGATACGCAGTATTTT. It codes for CASCKRTMSTDTQYF. The whole variable domain, filled in from reference TRBV18 and TRBJ2-3, reads NAGVMQNPRHLVRRRGQEARLRCSPMKGHSHVYWYRQLPEEGLKFMVYLQKENIIDESGMPKERFSAEFPKEGPSILRIQQVVRGDSAAYFCASCKRTMSTDTQYFGPGTRLTVL.

The gene calls are TRBV5-1 and TRBJ2-2, with 8 bases matching TRBD1. With 4 bases clipped from V and 2 bases from J, the junction kept 7 bases outside the gene matches. Per the germline V gene, CDR1 is SGHRS and CDR2 is YFSETQ. The CDR3 spans 16 residues. The CDR3 nucleotides read TGCGCCAGCAGCCTGTGGACAGGGAGAAACACCGGGGAGCTGTTTTTT. Amino acid sequence: CASSLWTGRNTGELFF.

The chain couples TRBV5-5 to TRBJ1-1, with D hard to call. Per germline, CDR1 SGHKS and CDR2 YYEKEE (reference sequence). Deletions cut 4 bases from V and 6 bases from J, with 13 bases between. The CDR3 has 13 residues. CDR3 coding DNA: TGTGCCAGCAGCATTTCGCGCTCTGCTGAAGCTTTCTTT. Translating gives CASSISRSAEAFF.

V gene TRBV7-8 combines with J gene TRBJ1-5, with D uncertain. The V end lost 1 base, the J end lost 2 bases, and 15 bases lay between the germline ends. The germline CDR1 and CDR2 sequences are SGHVS and FQNEAQ. This CDR3 is built from 17 residues. This chain's CDR3 is CASSLVPVTTGNQPQHF. The CDR3 DNA is TGTGCCAGCAGCTTAGTACCTGTAACCACTGGCAATCAGCCCCAGCATTTT.

V usage is TRBV7-8 and J usage is TRBJ2-1, with 13 bases lining up with TRBD2. Trimming took 4 bases from V and 8 from J; bases not matched to a gene: 11. The germline gives CDR1 SGHVS, CDR2 FQNEAQ. The CDR3 consists of 17 residues. The CDR3 DNA is TGTGCCAGCAGCTCTCAAGTGACGGGACTAGCGGGACATGAGCAGTTCTTC. It translates to CASSSQVTGLAGHEQFF.

This rearrangement joins TRBV15 to TRBJ2-4, with D perhaps matching TRBD2 (5 bases). Germline CDR1 is LNHNV and CDR2 is YYDKDF (reference sequence). V was pared by 3 bases and J by 3 bases, with 12 bases between. This CDR3 has 15 amino acids. The CDR3 DNA is TGTGCCACCAGCAGTTTTTCCGGGGTCAAAAACATTCAGTACTTC. It codes for CATSSFSGVKNIQYF.

The chain has TRBV29-1 and TRBJ1-2; D might be TRBD1 (5 bases). Per germline, CDR1 SQVTM and CDR2 ANQGSEA. There are 11 residues in the CDR3. CDR3 sequence reads: CTSDGAYGYTF. In nucleotides, the CDR3 is TGCACCTCGGATGGGGCCTATGGCTACACCTTC.

The chain is built from TRBV15 and TRBJ2-2; D ambiguous. Trimming took 0 bases from V and 4 from J, leaving 9 bases between them. CDR3 length: 15 amino acids. The germline V gene has CDR1 LNHNV and CDR2 YYDKDF (reference sequence). CDR3 nucleotide sequence: TGTGCCACCAGCAGAGAATTTTGGAGCACCGGGGAGCTGTTTTTT. Encoded protein: CATSREFWSTGELFF. Drawing the rest from reference TRBV15 and TRBJ2-2, the complete variable domain is DAMVIQNPRYQVTQFGKPVTLSCSQTLNHNVMYWYQQKSSQAPKLLFHYYDKDFNNEADTPDNFQSRRPNTSFCFLDIRSPGLGDTAMYLCATSREFWSTGELFFGEGSRLTVL.

This clone has a single count. The gene calls are TRBV18 and TRBJ1-1; D gene ambiguous. The CDR3 consists of 15 residues. Trimming cost V 0 bases and J 1 base, with 9 bases left between them. Germline CDR1 and CDR2: KGHSH and LQKENI. CDR3 residues: CASSPPSTPNTEAFF. CDR3 nucleotides: TGTGCCAGCTCACCACCGAGTACCCCGAACACTGAAGCTTTCTTT. Supplemented by reference TRBV18 and TRBJ1-1, the full variable domain reads NAGVMQNPRHLVRRRGQEARLRCSPMKGHSHVYWYRQLPEEGLKFMVYLQKENIIDESGMPKERFSAEFPKEGPSILRIQQVVRGDSAAYFCASSPPSTPNTEAFFGQGTRLTVV.

V usage is TRBV19 and J usage is TRBJ1-4, with a tentative D call TRBD1 (6 bases). Germline CDR1 is LNHDA and CDR2 is SQIVND (reference sequence). CDR3 size: 16 residues. Trimming took 1 base from V and 5 from J, leaving 14 bases between them. CDR3 DNA sequence: TGTGCCAGTAGTATAGTTGGGGGGGCGACAAATGAAAAACTGTTTTTT. It codes for CASSIVGGATNEKLFF.

The sample holds one count of this clone. The rearrangement joins TRBV7-6 to TRBJ2-1; TRBD2 agrees at 7 bases. Per germline, CDR1 SGHVS and CDR2 FNYEAQ. V lost 6 bases to trimming and J lost 9 bases; unmatched junction nucleotides: 5. This CDR3 is 12 amino acids long. The CDR3 DNA reads TGTGCCAGCAGGCGGACTAGGGGTGAGCAGTTCTTC. Protein product: CASRRTRGEQFF.

The chain employs TRBV5-5 and TRBJ1-5; a possible D gene is TRBD1 (6 bases). This CDR3 contains 14 residues. Germline V gene lookup returns CDR1 SGHKS and CDR2 YYEKEE (reference sequence). V lost 3 bases and J 3 bases, leaving 10 bases between the germline ends. The CDR3 reads CASSYRDTNQPQHF. The CDR3 coding sequence is TGTGCCAGCAGCTACCGGGACACCAATCAGCCCCAGCATTTT.

V is TRBV11-1 and J is TRBJ1-4; TRBD1 aligns across 7 bases. Germline assignment: CDR1 SGHAT and CDR2 FQDESV (reference sequence). The ends lost 5 bases at V and 0 bases at J; junction bases unmatched: 6. CDR3 length equals 16 residues. CDR3 nucleotides: TGTGCCAGCAGCCCCGGGACAGCGACAACTAATGAAAAACTGTTTTTT. The encoded protein is CASSPGTATTNEKLFF.